This TCR beta chain appears in the sequencing data of a study of T cells in Graves' hyperthyroidism and ophthalmopathy. At least ten counts were recorded for this clonotype. Recently diagnosed hyperthyroidism of less than 2 months' duration affected patients aged 18 to 65. TCR beta CDR3 sequences were amplified from RNA transcripts. Carried out on the TCR CDR3, a first-round RT-PCR used the HTBI primer set. TCRdb re-derived calls from the multiplex PCR reads in MiXCR, one entry per CDR3 protein. The sample gives 750,000 to 900,000 distinct CDR3 sequences, 38% of which show up once; approximately 8.7% is in the top ten. Germline-derived CDR1 and CDR2 are SGHVS and FNYEAQ. Between the trimmed V and J ends, which lost 1 base and 4 bases, there was a span of 11 bases. The CDR3 totals 15 residues.

The sequenced sample was blood. This TCR derives from a man aged 18 to 30 with Graves' hyperthyroidism. V is TRBV7-6 and J is TRBJ1-5; D may be TRBD1 (5 bases). The DNA of the CDR3 is TGTGCCAGCAGCTTAGGGGCAGGGAGGAATCAGCCCCAGCATTTT. Encoded protein: CASSLGAGRNQPQHF. The entire variable domain, with the rest obtained from reference TRBV7-6 and TRBJ1-5, is as follows: GAGVSQSPRYKVTKRGQDVALRCDPISGHVSLYWYRQALGQGPEFLTYFNYEAQQDKSGLPNDRFSAERPEGSISTLTIQRTEQRDSAMYRCASSLGAGRNQPQHFGDGTRLSIL.